This T cell receptor beta chain was found in a study of T cells in Graves' hyperthyroidism and ophthalmopathy. Points from the study as a whole: The majority of expanded thyroid clonotypes above 0.001 also appeared in blood.

Notes on this clonotype: Its antigen is not known.

TCR beta CDR3 regions were amplified from RNA. The TCR CDR3 was amplified in a first-round RT-PCR using the HTBI primer set. One entry per CDR3 protein, called by TCRdb with MiXCR from the multiplex PCR reads. The data show hundreds of thousands of distinct CDR3 sequences, around a quarter seen once. J lost 4 bases, V lost 6 bases, and 6 bases had no gene match. This CDR3 contains 14 residues. Germline values: CDR1 DFQATT, CDR2 SNEGSKA (reference sequence). When ophthalmopathy did not progress within 18 months, Graves' hyperthyroidism was considered stable. The PBMCs studied were ones that came from 9 to 10 ml fresh peripheral blood.

This chain connects TRBV20-1 to TRBJ2-1, with TRBD2 identical over 10 bases. The sequenced material came from blood. The receptor comes from a man aged 50 or older with Graves' hyperthyroidism. The CDR3 loop is CSARSGRGYNEQFF. The CDR3 DNA is TGCAGTGCGAGAAGCGGGAGGGGGTACAATGAGCAGTTCTTC.